This T cell receptor beta chain was sequenced in a study of beta chain features in type 1 diabetes. Study results and limitations: TCRB CDR3s were moderately but significantly shorter in Type 1 diabetes patients in all four CD4+ subsets.

Notes on this clone: As yet, its antigen is unknown.

Reverse transcribing all isolated RNA meant expressed TCRB transcripts were sequenced. Sequencing used immunoSEQ multiplex PCR; TCRdb keeps in-frame clones, though not all of them. Among about 650,000 clones listed, 9.5% to 15% were seen once. The CDR3 has 14 amino acids. Germline V lookup: CDR1 ENHRY, CDR2 SYGVKD. With V trimmed by 11 bases and J by 7 bases, 13 bases remained unmatched. This clonotype was sampled from a man aged 30 to 45 with type 1 diabetes. The sample comprised naive CD4+ T cells from blood. The V gene is TRBV10-3, the J gene TRBJ1-4, with TRBD1 identical over 7 bases. This CDR3 reads CAVKEGATSEKLFF. The CDR3 DNA sequence: TGTGCCGTGAAGGAGGGGGCAACGAGTGAAAAACTGTTTTTT.